The next 27 T cell receptor beta chains were all read from a single sample in a study of T cell changes during pregnancy in multiple sclerosis. Sequencing was performed with immunoSEQ multiplex PCR; in TCRdb, only in-frame clones are kept and a portion is missing. The table lists about 67,000 clones, roughly 92% of them singletons. The material sequenced was peripheral blood, taken in the second trimester of pregnancy. The receptors were gathered from a female donor with multiple sclerosis, enrolled in a pregnancy study.

This chain connects TRBV30 to TRBJ2-7; 8 bases line up with TRBD1. Looked up from germline, CDR1 is GTSNPN and CDR2 is SVGIG (reference sequence). CDR3 length: 11 amino acids. J gave up 6 bases and V 3 bases, and 1 base lay outside the gene matches. The chain's CDR3 is CAWRTGAEQYF. CDR3 nucleotides: TGTGCCTGGAGGACAGGGGCCGAGCAGTACTTC.

This chain uses TRBV15 with TRBJ1-4; the D is unclear. Germline V gene sequence: CDR1 LNHNV, CDR2 YYDKDF (reference sequence). This CDR3 has 15 residues. The ends were cut back, 3 bases at V and 7 bases at J, with 15 bases in the middle. In nucleotides, the CDR3 is TGTGCCACCAGCAGCACCCTCCCTAGGAGTGAAAAACTGTTTTTT. This translates into CATSSTLPRSEKLFF.

The J gene is TRBJ1-2, the V gene TRBV15; possible D gene TRBD1, 6 bases. The germline CDR1 and CDR2 sequences are LNHNV and YYDKDF (reference sequence). Trimming cost V 3 bases and J 4 bases, with 9 bases left between them. The CDR3 contains 13 residues. CDR3 sequence reads: CATSSTGSYGYTF. The CDR3 region has the DNA TGTGCCACCAGCAGTACAGGGTCCTATGGCTACACCTTC. The full variable domain, its missing parts supplied by reference TRBV15 and TRBJ1-2, is DAMVIQNPRYQVTQFGKPVTLSCSQTLNHNVMYWYQQKSSQAPKLLFHYYDKDFNNEADTPDNFQSRRPNTSFCFLDIRSPGLGDTAMYLCATSSTGSYGYTFGSGTRLTVV.

The chain uses TRBV5-1 and TRBJ1-1; D not certain. This CDR3 contains 13 residues. V lost 3 bases, J lost 0 bases, and 6 bases lay in between. Germline CDR1 and CDR2: SGHRS and YFSETQ. Here the CDR3 reads CASSSGLNTEAFF. The CDR3 nucleotides are TGCGCCAGCAGCTCGGGATTGAACACTGAAGCTTTCTTT.

The chain carries TRBV19 and TRBJ1-5; 7 bases agree with TRBD1. The CDR3 runs to 15 residues. V was pared by 2 bases and J by 3 bases, with 4 bases of the junction left unmatched. Germline CDR1 is LNHDA and CDR2 is SQIVND (reference sequence). CDR3 sequence reads: CASSIQGGYNQPQHF. The CDR3, as DNA: TGTGCCAGTAGTATACAAGGGGGCTACAATCAGCCCCAGCATTTT.

This clone was recorded many times. J is TRBJ1-5 and V is TRBV4-2; D call uncertain. This CDR3 contains 13 residues. The ends were cut back, 0 bases at V and 3 bases at J, with 3 bases in the middle. CDR1 LGHNA and CDR2 YNFKEQ come from the germline V gene. The CDR3 loop is CASSQDHNQPQHF. The CDR3 nucleotides are TGTGCCAGCAGCCAAGATCACAATCAGCCCCAGCATTTT.

The genes are TRBV10-3 and TRBJ2-3; D uncertain. Trimming took off 5 bases at V and 2 bases at J, with 11 bases between the two ends. The CDR3 sequence is 14 residues long. From germline, CDR1 is ENHRY and CDR2 SYGVKD. The CDR3 is CAISPSSSTDTQYF. The CDR3, as DNA: TGTGCCATCAGTCCGAGTTCCTCCACAGATACGCAGTATTTT.

V is TRBV9 and J is TRBJ2-3; 8 bases are shared with TRBD1. Germline values: CDR1 SGDLS, CDR2 YYNGEE. CDR3 length: 15 amino acids. The V gene end was trimmed by 3 bases and the J gene end by 3 bases; junction bases not matched to a gene: 6. As DNA, the CDR3 is TGTGCCAGCAGCGCTGGGACAGGAGTAACAGATACGCAGTATTTT. Protein product: CASSAGTGVTDTQYF.

V is TRBV7-9 and J is TRBJ2-5; TRBD2 matches at 7 bases. V shed 2 bases and J 5 bases; nucleotides not matched to a gene: 11. Germline assignment: CDR1 SEHNR and CDR2 FQNEAQ (reference sequence). This CDR3 comprises 16 residues. The DNA of the CDR3 is TGTGCCAGCAGCTTAACGGCTGCGGGGGACCGCGAGACCCAGTACTTC. Translation: CASSLTAAGDRETQYF.

The V gene is TRBV11-2, the J gene TRBJ2-7; tentative D call: TRBD1 (6 bases). This CDR3 is 17 amino acids long. Germline lookup yields CDR1 SGHAT and CDR2 FQNNGV. V lost 1 base, J lost 2 bases, and 18 bases lay in between. The CDR3 DNA sequence: TGTGCCAGCAGCTTAGCCCGATTTGACAGGACCACCTACGAGCAGTACTTC. It specifies CASSLARFDRTTYEQYF.

This chain links TRBV7-9 with TRBJ2-7; possible D gene TRBD2, 6 bases. Germline CDR1 is SEHNR and CDR2 is FQNEAQ (reference sequence). V lost 7 bases and J lost 3, with 16 bases in between. The CDR3 covers 14 residues. In DNA form, the CDR3 reads TGTGCCAGCACCCGAGGCGGGACTCACTACGAGCAGTACTTC. This translates into CASTRGGTHYEQYF. Together with reference TRBV7-9 and TRBJ2-7, the CDR3 gives the full variable domain: DTGVSQNPRHKITKRGQNVTFRCDPISEHNRLYWYRQTLGQGPEFLTYFQNEAQLEKSRLLSDRFSAERPKGSFSTLEIQRTEQGDSAMYLCASTRGGTHYEQYFGPGTRLTVT.

The rearrangement joins TRBV5-1 to TRBJ1-3; TRBD1 agrees at 7 bases. Germline CDR1 and CDR2: SGHRS and YFSETQ. The CDR3 consists of 14 residues. V shed 7 bases, J shed 6 bases, and the junction held 10 bases outside the gene matches. CDR3 DNA: TGCGCCAGCTCGAGGGGGCTTGGGGCAAACACCATATATTTT. Translating gives CASSRGLGANTIYF.

The chain carries TRBV7-9 and TRBJ2-1, with 11 bases aligning to TRBD2. The CDR3 spans 15 residues. Germline-derived CDR1 and CDR2 are SEHNR and FQNEAQ (reference sequence). V lost 8 bases, J lost 4 bases, and 7 bases stayed unmatched. CDR3 in amino acids: CASPDSGRGYNEQFF. The CDR3 coding sequence is TGTGCCAGCCCCGATAGCGGGAGGGGTTACAATGAGCAGTTCTTC.

V gene TRBV7-2 combines with J gene TRBJ1-1; TRBD1 is a possible D gene (5 bases). In germline, CDR1 is SGHTA, CDR2 FQGNSA. V lost 0 bases and J lost 10, with 12 bases in between. This CDR3 comprises 13 residues. Here the CDR3 reads CASSLAKGRGAFF. In DNA, the CDR3 is TGTGCCAGCAGCTTAGCGAAGGGGCGAGGAGCTTTCTTT.

This chain connects TRBV7-2 to TRBJ1-2; 7 bases line up with TRBD1. Germline assignment: CDR1 SGHTA and CDR2 FQGNSA. This CDR3 has 17 residues. V lost 1 base and J lost 4; bases outside the gene matches: 12. The CDR3 region has the DNA TGTGCCAGCAGCTTAGGCGGGGACAGAAGTTGGATCTATGGCTACACCTTC. The encoded protein is CASSLGGDRSWIYGYTF.

The chain combines TRBV6-5 with TRBJ2-7; 7 nucleotides agree with TRBD1. CDR1 MNHEY and CDR2 SVGAGI come from the germline V gene. The trim removed 0 bases at V and 2 bases at J, leaving 4 bases unmatched. The CDR3 has 15 residues. CDR3 nucleotides: TGTGCCAGCAGTTACTCATGGGACAGCACCTACGAGCAGTACTTC. Its translation is CASSYSWDSTYEQYF.

The chain has TRBV30 and TRBJ1-2; D is ambiguous. V was pared by 5 bases and J by 0 bases, with 10 bases between. CDR1 and CDR2 (germline): GTSNPN, SVGIG (reference sequence). There are 13 residues in the CDR3. CDR3 protein: CAWEKAANYGYTF. The CDR3 DNA reads as TGTGCCTGGGAGAAAGCCGCTAACTATGGCTACACCTTC.

This clone was picked up a small number of times. This chain joins TRBV30 and TRBJ1-1; D perhaps matches TRBD1 (5 bases). The CDR3 runs 13 residues. Trimming left V 1 base short and J 7 bases short, with 13 bases between. Germline-derived CDR1 and CDR2 are GTSNPN and SVGIG (reference sequence). The CDR3 DNA reads TGTGCCTGGAGTGCCAACAAGGGACTTGAAGCTTTCTTT. Amino acid sequence: CAWSANKGLEAFF.

The V call is TRBV4-3, the J call TRBJ1-4, with D possibly being TRBD1 (6 bases). Trimming took off 1 base at V and 7 bases at J, with 16 bases between the two ends. Germline CDR1 and CDR2: LGHNA and YSLEER. CDR3 length: 16 residues. The CDR3 is CASSQARHRVGEKLFF. DNA of the CDR3: TGCGCCAGCAGCCAAGCTCGTCACAGGGTCGGTGAAAAACTGTTTTTT.

This clone was detected only once. The V call is TRBV7-3, the J call TRBJ2-5; 7 bases line up with TRBD2. Germline CDR1 SGHTA, CDR2 FQGTGA. V was clipped by 2 bases and J by 0 bases; unmatched bases: 9. The CDR3 is made up of 17 amino acids. CDR3 residues: CASSLRPDRGDQETQYF. CDR3 DNA: TGTGCCAGCAGCTTACGGCCGGACCGGGGGGACCAAGAGACCCAGTACTTC. The full variable domain, its missing parts supplied by reference TRBV7-3 and TRBJ2-5, is GAGVSQTPSNKVTEKGKYVELRCDPISGHTALYWYRQSLGQGPEFLIYFQGTGAADDSGLPNDRFFAVRPEGSVSTLKIQRTERGDSAVYLCASSLRPDRGDQETQYFGPGTRLLVL.

The chain has TRBV10-3 and TRBJ1-5; 9 bases align to TRBD1. The CDR3 runs to 15 residues. Trimming took 6 bases from V and 4 from J; bases not matched to a gene: 7. CDR1 is ENHRY and CDR2 is SYGVKD in the germline V gene. Here the CDR3 DNA reads TGTGCCATCAGGAAACCGGGACAGGGAAATCAGCCCCAGCATTTT. Its protein product is CAIRKPGQGNQPQHF.

The rearrangement links TRBV19 to TRBJ2-3; 9 nucleotides agree with TRBD1. From germline, CDR1 is LNHDA and CDR2 SQIVND (reference sequence). V was pared by 3 bases and J by 6 bases, with 10 bases of the junction left unmatched. This CDR3 contains 16 residues. For the CDR3, the DNA is TGTGCCAGTAGTATCCGGACCGGGACAGGGACGGATACGCAGTATTTT. Protein sequence: CASSIRTGTGTDTQYF.

The V call is TRBV5-1, the J call TRBJ1-5, with D hard to call. CDR3 size: 17 residues. Germline-derived CDR1 and CDR2 are SGHRS and YFSETQ. Trimming took off 7 bases at V and 2 bases at J, with 22 bases between the two ends. In DNA, the CDR3 is TGCGCCAGCCCCACCAAAACAGCTATAGGTGGCAATCAGCCCCAGCATTTT. It is translated as CASPTKTAIGGNQPQHF.

The chain employs TRBV2 and TRBJ1-6; tentative D call: TRBD1 (6 bases). V was trimmed by 6 bases and J by 7 bases, leaving 10 bases between them. Germline V gene data show CDR1 as SNHLY and CDR2 as FYNNEI. The CDR3 spans 13 residues. This chain's CDR3 is CASSPDSNSPLHF. The CDR3 DNA is TGTGCCAGCAGCCCGGACAGCAATTCACCCCTCCACTTT.

The V gene is TRBV4-3, the J gene TRBJ2-1, with 7 positions matching TRBD2. From germline, CDR1 is LGHNA and CDR2 YSLEER. CDR3 length: 15 residues. Trimming cost V 0 bases and J 4 bases; bases outside gene matches: 3. The DNA of the CDR3 is TGCGCCAGCAGCCAAGATCCGGGGGGATACAATGAGCAGTTCTTC. Protein sequence: CASSQDPGGYNEQFF.

The chain links TRBV5-4 to TRBJ1-1; no definite D call. The ends were cut back, 4 bases at V and 0 bases at J, with 16 bases in the middle. Germline CDR1 reads SGHNT; CDR2 reads YYREEE (reference sequence). CDR3 length: 16 residues. CDR3 nucleotides: TGTGCCAGCAGCATGGGGTTGAAAGACATGAACACTGAAGCTTTCTTT. Its protein product is CASSMGLKDMNTEAFF.

This chain links TRBV6-5 with TRBJ1-1, with D possibly being TRBD1 (6 bases). Germline V gives CDR1 MNHEY, CDR2 SVGAGI. CDR3 length: 14 residues. The germline V and J ends were trimmed by 5 bases and 1 base, with 11 bases remaining between them. This chain's CDR3 is CASSKTGENTEAFF. CDR3 bases: TGTGCCAGCAGTAAGACAGGAGAGAACACTGAAGCTTTCTTT.